The 27 T cell receptor beta chains listed next were all sequenced from one sample in a study of graft-versus-host responses after intestinal transplantation. TCRdb's table, derived via immunoSEQ multiplex PCR, lists solely in-frame clones and lacks some. The table has about 64,000 clones, roughly 90% seen once. Source: bone marrow, taken approximately 100 weeks after intestinal transplantation. These receptor sequences come from a human patient who received an intestinal transplant, so some T cells may come from the graft donor.

The table lists this clone with a count of one. The V gene is TRBV12-5, the J gene TRBJ2-5; weak D call: TRBD1 (5 bases). Trimming left V 0 bases short and J 4 bases short, with 15 bases between. Germline lookup yields CDR1 LGHNT and CDR2 FRNRAP. CDR3 length equals 16 residues. DNA of the CDR3: TGTGCTAGTGGTTTGGTACTCCAGAAGGGGTCAGAGACCCAGTACTTC. This codes for CASGLVLQKGSETQYF.

The rearrangement joins TRBV5-1 to TRBJ2-5; the D is unclear. Germline CDR1 SGHRS, CDR2 YFSETQ. The CDR3 is made up of 11 amino acids. V dropped 0 bases and J dropped 3 bases, with 0 bases sitting between them. The chain's CDR3 is CASSLEETQYF. As DNA, the CDR3 is TGCGCCAGCAGCTTGGAAGAGACCCAGTACTTC.

The chain combines TRBV13 with TRBJ1-6; D is ambiguous. Between the trimmed V and J ends, which lost 5 bases and 0 bases, there was a span of 17 bases. The length of the CDR3 is 18 residues. Germline lookup yields CDR1 PRHDT and CDR2 FYEKMQ (reference sequence). CDR3 residues: CASSPNRALGSYNSPLHF. The CDR3 DNA is TGTGCCAGCAGCCCAAACCGGGCCCTCGGCTCCTATAATTCACCCCTCCACTTT.

This clone was picked up one time. The rearrangement joins TRBV27 to TRBJ2-7, with 9 bases fitting TRBD1. There are 13 residues in the CDR3. Germline CDR1 and CDR2: MNHEY and SMNVEV (reference sequence). J was trimmed by 3 bases and V by 7 bases; bases with no gene match: 4. CDR3 nucleotides: TGTGCCAGCACCGGGACAGGGTTCTACGAGCAGTACTTC. Protein: CASTGTGFYEQYF.

This chain joins TRBV7-2 and TRBJ2-5; 16 bases match TRBD2. The J call may not be correct, given that the DNA end is closer to TRBJ2-7. CDR1 and CDR2 from the germline V gene are SGHTA and FQGNSA. The CDR3 is 17 residues long. CDR3 DNA sequence: TGTGCCAGCAGCCCGGGGACTAGCGGGGGGGCGGATCACGAGCAGTACTTC. Encoded protein: CASSPGTSGGADHEQYF.

This clone was recorded once. The genes are TRBV6-1 and TRBJ1-2; D is possibly TRBD1 (6 bases). The CDR3 sequence is 14 residues long. The V and J ends lost 6 bases and 4 bases respectively, with 15 bases between them. Germline CDR1 and CDR2: MNHNS and SASEGT. For the CDR3, the DNA is TGTGCCAGCAGGGGCCCTGGACAGATCTATGGCTACACCTTC. Amino acids: CASRGPGQIYGYTF.

This clone was detected only once. The chain employs TRBV7-9 and TRBJ2-1, with unresolved D. This CDR3 is built from 14 residues. The germline gives CDR1 SEHNR, CDR2 FQNEAQ (reference sequence). The V gene lost 6 bases and the J gene lost 5 bases, with 14 bases spanning the gap. CDR3 in DNA: TGTGCCAGCAGGTCGATGGGCCGCCACAATGAGCAGTTCTTC. Its protein product is CASRSMGRHNEQFF.

The chain uses TRBV11-2 and TRBJ1-1; D remains ambiguous. Trimming stripped 1 base from V and 1 base from J, with 10 bases between. The germline gives CDR1 SGHAT, CDR2 FQNNGV. The CDR3 sequence is 15 residues long. The CDR3 sequence is CASSLGGARNTEAFF. The CDR3 DNA follows: TGTGCCAGCAGCTTAGGGGGAGCACGGAACACTGAAGCTTTCTTT.

V and J are TRBV5-1 and TRBJ2-3; 10 bases fit TRBD2. The germline CDR1 and CDR2 sequences are SGHRS and YFSETQ. J gave up 6 bases and V 5 bases, and 12 bases lay outside the gene matches. The CDR3 is 16 amino acids. CDR3 nucleotides: TGCGCCAGCAGAACCTGGGGTAGCGGGGGGTCGGATACGCAGTATTTT. Translated, it gives CASRTWGSGGSDTQYF. The full variable domain, in which reference TRBV5-1 and TRBJ2-3 provide the parts outside the CDR3, is KAGVTQTPRYLIKTRGQQVTLSCSPISGHRSVSWYQQTPGQGLQFLFEYFSETQRNKGNFPGRFSGRQFSNSRSEMNVSTLELGDSALYLCASRTWGSGGSDTQYFGPGTRLTVL.

The chain is built from TRBV18 and TRBJ2-5; tentative D call: TRBD2 (6 bases). The DNA end is more similar to TRBJ2-7, so the J call may be wrong. The CDR3 totals 16 residues. In germline, CDR1 is KGHSH, CDR2 LQKENI. CDR3 nucleotide sequence: TGTGCCAGCTCACCCTGGGGGGTTAGCGGCAACTACGAGCAGTACTTC. It translates to CASSPWGVSGNYEQYF.

The CDR3 nucleotides read TGTGCCACCAGCAGAGATCTCGGCTACGAGCAGTACTTC. Amino acids: CATSRDLGYEQYF. The chain has TRBV15 and TRBJ2-7; D is unresolved. V was pared by 0 bases and J by 3 bases, with 6 bases between. The CDR3 is made up of 13 amino acids. Germline lookup yields CDR1 LNHNV and CDR2 YYDKDF (reference sequence). Supplemented by reference TRBV15 and TRBJ2-7, the full variable domain reads DAMVIQNPRYQVTQFGKPVTLSCSQTLNHNVMYWYQQKSSQAPKLLFHYYDKDFNNEADTPDNFQSRRPNTSFCFLDIRSPGLGDTAMYLCATSRDLGYEQYFGPGTRLTVT.

On this clone itself: Other DNA sequences in this specimen translate into the identical CDR3. This rearrangement joins TRBV5-1 to TRBJ2-5, with a possible D match to TRBD2 (6 bases). The CDR3 extends over 13 amino acids. V gave up 4 bases and J gave up 3 bases, with 10 bases separating them. The germline V gene has CDR1 SGHRS and CDR2 YFSETQ. CDR3 coding DNA: TGCGCCAGCAGCATGCCGGGGGAAGAGACCCAGTACTTC. Translation gives CASSMPGEETQYF. The variable domain in full, completed from reference TRBV5-1 and TRBJ2-5, reads KAGVTQTPRYLIKTRGQQVTLSCSPISGHRSVSWYQQTPGQGLQFLFEYFSETQRNKGNFPGRFSGRQFSNSRSEMNVSTLELGDSALYLCASSMPGEETQYFGPGTRLLVL.

This chain connects TRBV5-1 to TRBJ2-7; no clear D. This CDR3 region has 12 residues. The V gene's germline CDR1 is SGHRS and CDR2 YFSETQ. The V end was cut by 4 bases, the J end by 3 bases, with 8 bases between. CDR3 in amino acids: CASSNQNYEQYF. CDR3 bases: TGCGCCAGCAGCAACCAGAACTACGAGCAGTACTTC.

This chain links TRBV7-9 with TRBJ2-7, with TRBD1 matching over 7 bases. CDR3 length: 15 residues. The junction had 10 bases not matched to a gene; V was cut back by 2 bases and J by 6 bases. Per germline, CDR1 SEHNR and CDR2 FQNEAQ (reference sequence). Here the CDR3 DNA reads TGTGCCAGCAGCTTAAAGACAGGGACCTCTGGCGAGCAGTACTTC. Translated: CASSLKTGTSGEQYF.

The V call is TRBV30, the J call TRBJ2-7; 8 nucleotides line up with TRBD2. The length of the CDR3 is 14 residues. With 4 bases clipped from V and 6 bases from J, the junction kept 11 bases outside the gene matches. From germline, CDR1 is GTSNPN and CDR2 SVGIG (reference sequence). The CDR3 here is CAWTLEVGTSEQYF. CDR3 bases: TGTGCCTGGACCCTAGAAGTCGGGACTAGCGAGCAGTACTTC.

The rearrangement joins TRBV19 to TRBJ1-5, with a tentative D call TRBD1 (5 bases). This CDR3 is 13 amino acids long. V lost 4 bases and J 3 bases, leaving 7 bases between the germline ends. Looked up from germline, CDR1 is LNHDA and CDR2 is SQIVND (reference sequence). This CDR3 reads CASSTGSNQPQHF. DNA for the CDR3: TGTGCCAGTAGTACAGGGTCCAATCAGCCCCAGCATTTT.

The chain has TRBV4-2 and TRBJ2-7, with 11 nucleotides matching TRBD2. CDR1 is LGHNA and CDR2 is YNFKEQ in the germline V gene. V lost 4 bases to trimming and J lost 4 bases; unmatched junction nucleotides: 9. The CDR3 is 16 amino acids. In nucleotides, the CDR3 is TGTGCCAGCAGCCGTAATAGCGGGAGGGCCCGGTACGAGCAGTACTTC. It specifies CASSRNSGRARYEQYF.

This chain links TRBV6-6 with TRBJ1-4, with TRBD1 identical over 7 bases. CDR1 is MNHNY and CDR2 is SVGAGI in the germline V gene (reference sequence). V shed 7 bases, J shed 3 bases, and the junction held 2 bases outside the gene matches. CDR3 length: 13 amino acids. The CDR3 region has the DNA TGTGCCAGCACAGGGGGGGCTAATGAAAAACTGTTTTTT. Residues: CASTGGANEKLFF.

This clone was recorded once. This chain joins TRBV28 and TRBJ2-7; D unclear. CDR1 is MDHEN, CDR2 SYDVKM, per germline. CDR3 length equals 14 residues. V lost 5 bases, J lost 1 base, and 12 bases lay in between. CDR3: CASSTYWGSYEQYF. The CDR3 DNA is TGTGCCAGCAGTACTTACTGGGGATCCTACGAGCAGTACTTC.

This chain joins TRBV5-4 and TRBJ2-7; TRBD1 agrees at 8 bases. The CDR3 spans 15 residues. Trimming removed 4 bases from V and 0 bases from J; junction bases left unmatched: 6. Per the germline V gene, CDR1 is SGHNT and CDR2 is YYREEE (reference sequence). The CDR3 DNA reads as TGTGCCAGCAGCCCAGGACAGGGAAGCTCCTACGAGCAGTACTTC. It is translated as CASSPGQGSSYEQYF.

This chain uses TRBV4-1 with TRBJ1-6; D perhaps matches TRBD1 (5 bases). Trimming removed 4 bases from V and 10 bases from J, with 20 bases in between. Germline-derived CDR1 and CDR2 are MGHRA and YSYEKL. The CDR3 contains 16 residues. The CDR3 sequence: CASSRYPGESSSPLHF. The CDR3 DNA reads as TGCGCCAGCAGCCGCTACCCGGGGGAATCAAGCTCACCCCTCCACTTT.

J is TRBJ2-5 and V is TRBV13; 7 positions match TRBD1. There are 17 residues in the CDR3. Germline CDR1 PRHDT, CDR2 FYEKMQ (reference sequence). Trimming removed 1 base from V and 3 bases from J; junction bases left unmatched: 11. CDR3 amino acids: CASSLAGTDFGKETQYF. The CDR3 DNA reads TGTGCCAGCAGCTTAGCGGGGACAGACTTTGGGAAAGAGACCCAGTACTTC. Looking up the rest from reference TRBV13 and TRBJ2-5 gives the full variable domain: AAGVIQSPRHLIKEKRETATLKCYPIPRHDTVYWYQQGPGQDPQFLISFYEKMQSDKGSIPDRFSAQQFSDYHSELNMSSLELGDSALYFCASSLAGTDFGKETQYFGPGTRLLVL.

The V gene is TRBV27, the J gene TRBJ2-1; 7 bases match TRBD2. Germline CDR1 is MNHEY and CDR2 is SMNVEV (reference sequence). This CDR3 has 14 residues. J lost 10 bases, V lost 5 bases, and 11 bases had no gene match. CDR3: CASSAPGGPREQFF. The CDR3 nucleotides are TGTGCCAGCAGTGCCCCGGGAGGTCCGAGGGAGCAGTTCTTC.

V and J are TRBV4-1 and TRBJ2-1; 7 bases are shared with TRBD1. V trimming: 1 base; J trimming: 3 bases; junction bases outside the gene matches: 9. The germline CDR1 and CDR2 sequences are MGHRA and YSYEKL. CDR3 length: 17 residues. In DNA form, the CDR3 reads TGCGCCAGCAGCCAAGTAAAGCCTTGGGACAGCTACAATGAGCAGTTCTTC. Residues: CASSQVKPWDSYNEQFF.

CDR3 sequence: CSVEEDRGGGYTF. For the CDR3, the DNA is TGCAGCGTTGAAGAGGACAGGGGAGGTGGCTACACCTTC. The chain employs TRBV29-1 and TRBJ1-2; 9 nucleotides agree with TRBD1. Losses at the gene ends were 0 bases for V and 7 bases for J; bases not matched to a gene: 3. The germline CDR1 and CDR2 sequences are SQVTM and ANQGSEA. This CDR3 region has 13 residues.

The chain uses TRBV6-5 and TRBJ2-7; unclear D gene. Germline loops: CDR1 MNHEY, CDR2 SVGAGI. This CDR3 contains 15 residues. The ends were cut back, 2 bases at V and 3 bases at J, with 14 bases in the middle. CDR3 loop: CASSYGLPANYEQYF. Written as DNA, the CDR3 is TGTGCCAGCAGTTACGGTCTTCCAGCGAACTACGAGCAGTACTTC.

V gene TRBV28 combines with J gene TRBJ1-1; D gene ambiguous. The CDR3 has 14 amino acids. Looked up from germline, CDR1 is MDHEN and CDR2 is SYDVKM. The ends were cut back, 6 bases at V and 9 bases at J, with 20 bases in the middle. CDR3 in amino acids: CASRLTQPQTQAFF. CDR3 nucleotides: TGTGCCAGCAGGCTCACCCAACCCCAGACACAAGCTTTCTTT. The whole variable domain, remainder taken from reference TRBV28 and TRBJ1-1, is DVKVTQSSRYLVKRTGEKVFLECVQDMDHENMFWYRQDPGLGLRLIYFSYDVKMKEKGDIPEGYSVSREKKERFSLILESASTNQTSMYLCASRLTQPQTQAFFGQGTRLTVV.